Sequencing of this TCR beta chain was carried out in a study of OX40 agonist ivuxolimab in advanced cancers. On the study more broadly: Previous treatment with anti-PD-1, anti-PD-L1 or anti-CTLA-4 therapy was allowed; 40% had received some.

V lost 6 bases and J 2 bases, leaving 13 bases between the germline ends. In germline, CDR1 is MNHEY, CDR2 SMNVEV (reference sequence). This CDR3 contains 15 residues. The protocol was immunoSEQ multiplex PCR, while the TCRdb copy is restricted to in-frame clones and leaves out a portion. Of some 45,000 clones listed, 65% to 85% are singletons. On this clone itself: The antigen is undetermined.

General study findings and limits: Near-lowest levels of clonal expansion characterized partial responders at 0.1-3.0 mg/kg.

The sample here was CD4+ or CD8+ T cells sorted from blood, taken in a trial of the OX40 agonist ivuxolimab. This TCR was recovered from an adult with an advanced solid tumor such as melanoma, head and neck, liver or kidney cancer. The chain carries TRBV27 and TRBJ2-2; TRBD2 might be the D (5 bases). CDR3: CASSLRRTNTGELFF. CDR3 bases: TGTGCCAGCAGCCTAAGACGGACTAACACCGGGGAGCTGTTTTTT.